This TCR beta chain was profiled in a study of T-cell memory formation after mild COVID-19. Via MiXCR, TCRdb re-called the 5' RACE reads, giving one row per CDR3 protein. Of roughly 150,000 distinct CDR3 sequences listed, 10% to 15% are singletons. This clonotype occurred a few times. The antigen is unknown. General study points: Clones contracting across day 15 to 85 had a balanced CD4/CD8 profile; later expanding clones leaned CD4+.

The V end lost 2 bases, the J end lost 10 bases, and 14 bases lay between the germline ends. The CDR3 is 13 residues long. The chain uses TRBV12-3 or TRBV12-4 and TRBJ1-1; D might be TRBD1 (5 bases). The source is a man aged 18 to 35 who had mild COVID-19 (a few samples of this study predate the infection). Cell type and time point are not known. Sequenced: PBMCs or a T cell subset sorted from them (not recorded which). The CDR3 spells CASSLPDTVLAFF. The CDR3 DNA is TGTGCCAGCAGTTTACCGGACACGGTGCTAGCTTTCTTT.